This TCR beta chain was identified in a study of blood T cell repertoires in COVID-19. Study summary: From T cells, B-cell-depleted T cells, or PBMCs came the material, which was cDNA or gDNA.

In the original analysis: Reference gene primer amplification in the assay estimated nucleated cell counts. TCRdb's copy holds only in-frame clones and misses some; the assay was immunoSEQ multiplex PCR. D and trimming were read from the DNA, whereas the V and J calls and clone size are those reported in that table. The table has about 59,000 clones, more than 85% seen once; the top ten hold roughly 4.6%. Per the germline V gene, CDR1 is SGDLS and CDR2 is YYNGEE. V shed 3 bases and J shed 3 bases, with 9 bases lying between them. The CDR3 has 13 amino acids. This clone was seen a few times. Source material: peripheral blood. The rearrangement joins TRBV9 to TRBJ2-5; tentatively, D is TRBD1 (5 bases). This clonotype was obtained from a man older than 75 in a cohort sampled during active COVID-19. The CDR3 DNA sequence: TGTGCCAGCAGCGGGCCAGGGAAAGAGACCCAGTACTTC. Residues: CASSGPGKETQYF. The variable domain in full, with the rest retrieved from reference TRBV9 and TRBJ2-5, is DSGVTQTPKHLITATGQRVTLRCSPRSGDLSVYWYQQSLDQGLQFLIQYYNGEERAKGNILERFSAQQFPDLHSELNLSSLELGDSALYFCASSGPGKETQYFGPGTRLLVL.